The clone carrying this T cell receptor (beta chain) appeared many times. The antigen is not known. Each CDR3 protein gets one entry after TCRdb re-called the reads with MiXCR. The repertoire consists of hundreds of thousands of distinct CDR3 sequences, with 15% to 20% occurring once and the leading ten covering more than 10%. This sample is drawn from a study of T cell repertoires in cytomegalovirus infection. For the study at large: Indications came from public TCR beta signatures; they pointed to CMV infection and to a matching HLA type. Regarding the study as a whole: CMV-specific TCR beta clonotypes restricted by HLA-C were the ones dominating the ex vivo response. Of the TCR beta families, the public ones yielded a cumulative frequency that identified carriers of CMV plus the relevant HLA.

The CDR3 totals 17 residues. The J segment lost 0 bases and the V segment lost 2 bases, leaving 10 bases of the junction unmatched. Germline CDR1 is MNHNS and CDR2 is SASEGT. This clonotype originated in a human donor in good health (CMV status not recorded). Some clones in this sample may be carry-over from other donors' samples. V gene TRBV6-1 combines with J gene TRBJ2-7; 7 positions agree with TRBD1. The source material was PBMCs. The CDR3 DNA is TGTGCCAGCAGTGAAAGCTCCGGGACAGTCAGCTCCTACGAGCAGTACTTC. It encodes CASSESSGTVSSYEQYF.